A single sample gave rise to the 8 T cell receptor beta chains below, sequenced in a study of cytomegalovirus exposure and HLA in healthy donors. The PCR had 60 Vbeta and 13 Jbeta primers. Produced via immunoSEQ multiplex PCR; TCRdb's table is partial and in-frame only. Among over 75,000 clones listed, about 76% were seen once. Sequenced input: PBMCs. The receptors shown here come from a middle-aged man in good health and CMV-seropositive.

The chain employs TRBV18 and TRBJ1-2; D gene unclear. Germline V gives CDR1 KGHSH, CDR2 LQKENI. This CDR3 contains 13 residues. V lost 3 bases, J lost 8 bases, and 13 bases lay in between. CDR3 in amino acids: CASSPMRAGGYTF. The DNA for the CDR3 is TGTGCCAGCTCACCCATGCGGGCTGGGGGCTACACCTTC.

This chain links TRBV11-3 with TRBJ2-3, with a possible D match to TRBD2 (5 bases). The ends were cut back, 5 bases at V and 4 bases at J, with 16 bases in the middle. Germline values: CDR1 SGHNT, CDR2 YENEEA. This CDR3 is built from 15 residues. The CDR3, as DNA: TGTGCCAGCAGCCCCCAAAGCGGCCACCCAGATACGCAGTATTTT. It codes for CASSPQSGHPDTQYF.

The J gene is TRBJ2-2, the V gene TRBV4-3, with TRBD2 identical over 13 bases. Trimming at V came to 4 bases and at J to 5 bases, leaving 10 bases not matched to a gene. The CDR3 length is 18 residues. Germline V gene lookup returns CDR1 LGHNA and CDR2 YSLEER. This CDR3 reads CASSLRTSGRIRTGELFF. The CDR3 bases are TGCGCCAGCAGCCTCAGGACTAGCGGGAGAATCCGGACCGGGGAGCTGTTTTTT.

The chain combines TRBV19 with TRBJ1-2, with 10 nucleotides matching TRBD1. The CDR3 contains 16 residues. CDR1 is LNHDA and CDR2 is SQIVND in the germline V gene (reference sequence). Losses at the gene ends were 3 bases for V and 2 bases for J; bases not matched to a gene: 6. CDR3 sequence reads: CASSIQPGQGNYGYTF. The CDR3 DNA reads as TGTGCCAGTAGTATTCAACCGGGACAGGGGAACTATGGCTACACCTTC. Drawing the rest from reference TRBV19 and TRBJ1-2, the complete variable domain is DGGITQSPKYLFRKEGQNVTLSCEQNLNHDAMYWYRQDPGQGLRLIYYSQIVNDFQKGDIAEGYSVSREKKESFPLTVTSAQKNPTAFYLCASSIQPGQGNYGYTFGSGTRLTVV.

V is TRBV6-1 and J is TRBJ2-3; 9 bases fit TRBD2. CDR3 length: 13 amino acids. Germline V gene sequence: CDR1 MNHNS, CDR2 SASEGT. V shed 2 bases, J shed 12 bases, and the junction held 6 bases outside the gene matches. DNA for the CDR3: TGTGCCAGCAGTGAATTTAGCGGGAGACCACAGTATTTT. Protein product: CASSEFSGRPQYF.

The gene calls are TRBV7-8 and TRBJ2-3; 10 bases fit TRBD2. The CDR3 extends over 16 amino acids. Germline V gene lookup returns CDR1 SGHVS and CDR2 FQNEAQ. The ends lost 5 bases at V and 2 bases at J; junction bases unmatched: 7. The CDR3 region is CASSHRTSGSTDTQYF. Here the CDR3 DNA reads TGTGCCAGCAGCCATAGGACTAGCGGCTCCACAGATACGCAGTATTTT. Complete variable domain (other parts from reference TRBV7-8 and TRBJ2-3): GAGVSQSPRYKVAKRGQDVALRCDPISGHVSLFWYQQALGQGPEFLTYFQNEAQLDKSGLPSDRFFAERPEGSVSTLKIQRTQQEDSAVYLCASSHRTSGSTDTQYFGPGTRLTVL.

This clone occurred a few times. The CDR3 protein is CASSPIGADTQYF. The CDR3 DNA sequence: TGTGCCAGCAGCCCCATCGGGGCAGATACGCAGTATTTT. The chain has TRBV9 and TRBJ2-3; tentatively, D is TRBD2 (5 bases). The ends were cut back, 4 bases at V and 4 bases at J, with 10 bases in the middle. Germline CDR1 SGDLS, CDR2 YYNGEE. The CDR3 is made up of 13 amino acids. Supplemented by reference TRBV9 and TRBJ2-3, the full variable domain reads DSGVTQTPKHLITATGQRVTLRCSPRSGDLSVYWYQQSLDQGLQFLIQYYNGEERAKGNILERFSAQQFPDLHSELNLSSLELGDSALYFCASSPIGADTQYFGPGTRLTVL.

This chain links TRBV12-5 with TRBJ2-1; 12 bases are shared with TRBD2. CDR1 LGHNT and CDR2 FRNRAP come from the germline V gene. Unmatched junction bases numbered 12, after V lost 5 bases and J lost 10 bases. The CDR3 has 16 residues. CDR3 in DNA: TGTGCTAGTGGTCCAACCTGGACTAGCGGGATGGACGAGCAGTTCTTC. It specifies CASGPTWTSGMDEQFF.